Here is one TCR beta chain with its context. The antigen it binds to is not known. Base qualities are not recorded, but no much larger clone differs from it by a single base. TCRbeta CDR3 regions were amplified from genomic DNA by means of the immunoSEQ Assay, a bias-controlled multiplex PCR. The authors processed their data as follows. Nucleated cell counts per sample were estimated from amplification of reference gene primers within the assay. Sequence reads were collapsed and filtered to measure the absolute abundance of every unique TCRbeta CDR3 rearrangement. Productive Simpson clonality was computed per sample as the square root of Simpson's diversity index over productive rearrangements. TCRdb took over this immuneACCESS table, retaining in-frame rearrangements with V and J assigned. Such tables are incomplete; in checked studies, under half of the missing clones stem from an unresolved V gene, and the remainder is unexplained. V and J calls and clone size are given by that table; D and trimming were obtained from the DNA. This sample gives 99,000 or so clones in total; about 87% of them show up just once. Of the sample, over 12% falls within the top ten clones.

Each collaborating institution followed its own protocols to collect whole blood in K2EDTA tubes. For TCRbeta analysis, collaborators shipped samples as frozen whole blood, isolated PBMCs, or DNA extracted from either of those sample types. The CDR3 contains 17 residues, cysteine and phenylalanine counted. The entry retains the CDR3 DNA only, 51 bases that are in frame from base 1. CDR1 and CDR2 are drawn from the germline V gene: MGHRA, YSYEKL. The germline V end is reduced by 0 bases and the J end by 0 bases; junction bases left unmatched: 8. The data were obtained in a study of blood T cell repertoires in COVID-19 (dated by TCRdb to about 2020). Broadly, across the study: Samples covering the acute and convalescent phases of COVID-19 were provided by collaborators in the United States, Italy and Spain. Deeply sampled blood TCRbeta repertoires from subjects exposed to, actively infected with, or recovered from COVID-19 were included in the dataset. A freely available public database, intended as a resource for researchers studying the immune response to SARS-CoV-2, is where the repertoires were released. The material from the prospective study consisted of cDNA or gDNA derived from T cells, B-cell-depleted T cells, or PBMCs. A de-identified subject ID, COVID-19 status, age in years and sex were almost always included in the sample metadata. Samples came from the ongoing ImmuneRACE study (first 160 participants) plus 1,254 subjects from 6 global collaborators. Where available, HLA class I and class II types were taken from metadata supplied by the sample provider and were not determined by assay-based typing.

General findings and caveats noted by the study authors: Clinical and demographic metadata were provided uncurated, with the amount varying by source and participant.

The sequencing input was peripheral blood. The rearrangement combines TRBV4-1 with TRBJ2-7; a stretch of 7 junction bases matches TRBD1. This clonotype originated in a man aged 45 to 65 with acute or convalescent COVID-19. DNA sequence: TGCGCCAGCAGCCAAGATTTTGGCAGGGGGTTCTCCTACGAGCAGTACTTC. Translated, it reads CASSQDFGRGFSYEQYF.